The subject of this entry is one TCR beta chain. This specimen belongs to a study of cytotoxic CD8 clonotypes in ibrutinib-treated CLL. Sequencing used immunoSEQ multiplex PCR; TCRdb keeps in-frame clones, though not all of them. The profile shows nearly 50,000 clones, 45% to 60% of them singletons. This CDR3 region has 18 residues. CDR1 MGHRA and CDR2 YSYEKL come from the germline V gene. V lost 0 bases to trimming and J lost 1 base, with 18 bases between them. The TCR was taken from a human donor with chronic lymphocytic leukemia. The source was PBMCs, collected after 24 months of ibrutinib treatment. The gene calls are TRBV4-1 and TRBJ1-1, with no clear D. CDR3 loop: CASSQDKDEAARNTEAFF. DNA of the CDR3: TGCGCCAGCAGCCAAGATAAGGACGAGGCAGCCAGGAACACTGAAGCTTTCTTT.